The rows below give T cell receptor beta chains drawn from one sample of a study of cytomegalovirus exposure and HLA in healthy donors. The table came from immunoSEQ multiplex PCR; TCRdb's copy has only in-frame clones and leaves some out. The sample comprises about 140,000 clones, approximately 82% of which are singletons, and 1.5% to 2.5% rests with the top ten. The sequenced sample was PBMCs. The receptors were gathered from a middle-aged woman in good health and CMV-seronegative. Each CDR3 is given with its conserved first and last residue. D genes are given only for firm matches.

d_call	v_call	j_call	cdr3_nt	cdr3_aa
-	TRBV5-4	TRBJ1-2	TGTGCCAGCAGCGTACCGGGACTCCTCGGATCCCTTGGCTACACCTTC	CASSVPGLLGSLGYTF
TRBD2	TRBV7-2	TRBJ2-4	TGTGCCAGCAGCTTCCAAGCGGGAGGAGCCAAAAACATTCAGTACTTC	CASSFQAGGAKNIQYF
TRBD1	TRBV2	TRBJ2-7	TGTGCCAGCAGGGACAGGACAGGGACCTACGAGCAGTACTTC	CASRDRTGTYEQYF
-	TRBV5-1	TRBJ2-7	TGCGCCAGCAGCTTGTTTGGGGGCCACGAGCAGTACTTC	CASSLFGGHEQYF
-	TRBV19	TRBJ1-2	TGTGCCAGTAGTACCCGGACAGCGCAAGTAGATATCACTTATGGCTACACCTTC	CASSTRTAQVDITYGYTF
-	TRBV28	TRBJ1-5	TGTGCCAGCAGTACGGACAGTTATCAGCCCCAGCATTTT	CASSTDSYQPQHF
-	TRBV28	TRBJ1-6	TGTGCCAGCAGCCTAAAGAATTCACCCCTCCACTTT	CASSLKNSPLHF
TRBD2	TRBV9	TRBJ2-1	TGTGCCAGCAGCGTAGTTTCGGGAGGGTCTTTAAATGAGCAGTTCTTC	CASSVVSGGSLNEQFF
TRBD1	TRBV7-9	TRBJ2-3	TGTGCCAGCAGCTTAGCCCGGGACAGGCCCACAGATACGCAGTATTTT	CASSLARDRPTDTQYF
-	TRBV9	TRBJ1-4	TGTGCCAGCAGCCTTGGACAGACAAATGAAAAACTGTTTTTT	CASSLGQTNEKLFF